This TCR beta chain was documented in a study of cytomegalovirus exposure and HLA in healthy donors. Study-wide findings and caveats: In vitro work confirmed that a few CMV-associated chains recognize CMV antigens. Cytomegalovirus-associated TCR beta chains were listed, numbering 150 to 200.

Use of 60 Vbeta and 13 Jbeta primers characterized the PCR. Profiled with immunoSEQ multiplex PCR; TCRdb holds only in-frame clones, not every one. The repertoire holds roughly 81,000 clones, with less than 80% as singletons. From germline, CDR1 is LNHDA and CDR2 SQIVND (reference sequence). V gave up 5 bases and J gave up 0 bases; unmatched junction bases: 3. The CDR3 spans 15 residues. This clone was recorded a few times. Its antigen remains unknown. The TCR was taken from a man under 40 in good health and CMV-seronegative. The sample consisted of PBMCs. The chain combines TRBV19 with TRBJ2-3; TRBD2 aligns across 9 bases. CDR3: CASSRLADSTDTQYF. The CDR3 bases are TGTGCCAGTAGTCGACTAGCGGATAGCACAGATACGCAGTATTTT.